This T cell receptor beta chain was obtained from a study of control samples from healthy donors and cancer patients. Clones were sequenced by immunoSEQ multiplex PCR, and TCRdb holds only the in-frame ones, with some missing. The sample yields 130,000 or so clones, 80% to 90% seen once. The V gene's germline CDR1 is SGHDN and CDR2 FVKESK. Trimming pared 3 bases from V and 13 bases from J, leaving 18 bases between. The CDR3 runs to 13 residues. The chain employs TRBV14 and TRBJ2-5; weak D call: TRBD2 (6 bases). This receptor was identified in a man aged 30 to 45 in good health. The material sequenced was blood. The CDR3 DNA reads TGTGCCAGCAGCCAGGCGGTAAAGGGACTTCTGTACTTC. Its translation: CASSQAVKGLLYF.